Listed below are T cell receptor beta chains from one sample, sequenced in a study of identical twins. TCRdb recomputed calls from the 5' RACE reads with MiXCR, one row per CDR3 protein. Of about 530,000 distinct CDR3 sequences listed, more than 20% are singletons. The sample was also linked to a second study, of yellow fever vaccine responses in identical twins.

The sequenced material came from CD4+ T cells sorted from blood. The receptor source for this set is a woman between 18 and 29 years old in good health. Each CDR3 is given with its conserved first and last residue. A D gene is named only where the DNA matches it firmly. Clone size is shown for a subset of rows, as once, few, many or a class of expanded clone.

TRBV5-8,TRBJ2-1,NA,NA,CASSPTPVVRSYNEQFF,TGTGCCAGCAGCCCTACCCCTGTGGTCCGGTCCTACAATGAGCAGTTCTTC
TRBV5-1,TRBJ2-5,NA,few,CASSFVADTQETQYF,TGCGCCAGCAGCTTTGTAGCAGACACTCAAGAGACCCAGTACTTC
TRBV20-1,TRBJ2-7,TRBD2,NA,CSARDASGRYEQYF,TGCAGTGCTAGAGACGCTAGCGGGAGGTACGAGCAGTACTTC
TRBV29-1,TRBJ1-2,NA,NA,CSVVLQAGNGYTF,TGCAGCGTTGTCCTGCAGGCCGGGAACGGCTACACCTTC
TRBV6-2/TRBV6-3,TRBJ2-7,NA,NA,CASSSEGPTYEQYF,TGTGCCAGCAGTTCGGAGGGCCCCACCTACGAGCAGTACTTC
TRBV28,TRBJ2-3,TRBD2,few,CASSGGREGTSRHGTQYF,TGTGCCAGCAGTGGGGGGCGGGAGGGCACCTCCCGGCACGGTACGCAGTATTTT
TRBV5-1,TRBJ1-5,NA,many,CASSLGTANQPQHF,TGCGCCAGCAGCCTGGGGACGGCCAATCAGCCCCAGCATTTT
TRBV3-1,TRBJ2-7,TRBD2,few,CASSQGTSGEQYF,TGTGCCAGCAGCCAGGGGACTAGCGGCGAGCAGTACTTC
TRBV18,TRBJ2-1,NA,NA,CASSPSSGYEQFF,TGTGCCAGCTCGCCAAGTAGCGGCTATGAGCAGTTCTTC
TRBV14,TRBJ2-2,TRBD1,NA,CASSQVGDRGRPTGELFF,TGTGCCAGCAGCCAAGTGGGGGACAGGGGACGACCCACCGGGGAGCTGTTTTTT
TRBV18,TRBJ2-1,NA,few,CASSPASPSEQFF,TGTGCCAGCTCACCAGCGAGCCCTAGTGAGCAGTTCTTC
TRBV7-8,TRBJ1-1,NA,NA,CASSLEVATEAFF,TGTGCCAGCAGCTTAGAGGTTGCCACTGAAGCTTTCTTT
TRBV11-2,TRBJ2-1,TRBD2,few,CASRHPTSGSYNEQFF,TGTGCCAGCAGACACCCTACTAGCGGCTCCTACAATGAGCAGTTCTTC
TRBV5-1,TRBJ2-3,TRBD2,many,CASSWGPGRLAGATDTQYF,TGCGCCAGCAGCTGGGGACCGGGGAGACTAGCGGGAGCAACAGATACGCAGTATTTT
TRBV20-1,TRBJ2-1,NA,few,CSALGGVGHGTYNEQFF,TGCAGTGCTCTGGGGGGCGTAGGCCACGGCACCTACAATGAGCAGTTCTTC
TRBV18,TRBJ2-5,TRBD2,once,CASSRGTSGVETQYF,TGTGCCAGCTCAAGAGGGACTAGCGGGGTGGAGACCCAGTACTTC
TRBV20-1,TRBJ2-1,NA,few,CSARTQPYKYNEQFF,TGCAGTGCTAGAACACAACCGTACAAATACAATGAGCAGTTCTTC
TRBV9,TRBJ1-5,NA,NA,CASSGVTGNPQHF,TGTGCCAGCAGCGGCGTTACCGGGAATCCCCAGCATTTT
TRBV28,TRBJ2-1,NA,NA,CASTPGPFYNEQFF,TGTGCCAGCACCCCCGGACCCTTTTACAATGAGCAGTTCTTC
TRBV5-6,TRBJ2-2,TRBD1,few,CASGGTGRDYTGELFF,TGTGCCAGCGGAGGGACAGGGAGAGATTACACCGGGGAGCTGTTTTTT
TRBV6-2/TRBV6-3,TRBJ2-2,NA,few,CASSPFITTGAYTGELFF,TGTGCCAGCAGTCCATTTATAACTACCGGGGCGTACACCGGGGAGCTGTTTTTT
TRBV6-5,TRBJ2-1,TRBD2,few,CASSYQGSGGNEQFF,TGTGCCAGCAGTTACCAAGGTAGCGGGGGCAATGAGCAGTTCTTC
TRBV11-2,TRBJ2-3,NA,few,CASSSPQGGDTQYF,TGTGCCAGCAGCTCCCCCCAGGGGGGGGATACGCAGTATTTT
TRBV5-1,TRBJ2-1,NA,many,CASSDSGYEQFF,TGCGCCAGCAGCGACTCAGGGTATGAGCAGTTCTTC
TRBV5-1,TRBJ2-1,TRBD2,few,CASSLASGVYNEQFF,TGCGCCAGCAGCTTGGCTAGCGGGGTTTACAATGAGCAGTTCTTC
TRBV10-3,TRBJ1-1,NA,few,CAISQTTEAFF,TGTGCCATCAGTCAGACCACTGAAGCTTTCTTT
TRBV5-1,TRBJ1-1,TRBD1,NA,CASSWNRGSNTEAFF,TGCGCCAGCAGCTGGAACAGGGGTTCGAACACTGAAGCTTTCTTT
TRBV5-1,TRBJ2-3,TRBD2,NA,CASSPNTKTSGNTDTQYF,TGCGCCAGCAGCCCAAATACCAAAACTAGCGGGAACACAGATACGCAGTATTTT
TRBV5-1,TRBJ2-3,NA,NA,CASSPDFSTDTQYF,TGCGCCAGCAGCCCGGACTTTAGCACAGATACGCAGTATTTT
TRBV20-1,TRBJ1-5,NA,NA,CSARSAGKQPQHF,TGCAGTGCTAGGAGCGCGGGGAAACAGCCCCAGCATTTT
TRBV20-1,TRBJ2-2,TRBD1,NA,CSATPVDRGAGELFF,TGCAGTGCTACTCCCGTGGACAGGGGGGCCGGGGAGCTGTTTTTT
TRBV2,TRBJ2-1,TRBD2,NA,CASRLAGALYNEQFF,TGTGCCAGCAGGCTAGCGGGGGCACTCTACAATGAGCAGTTCTTC
TRBV28,TRBJ2-1,TRBD2,NA,CASSPLWAGGHNEQFF,TGTGCCAGCAGTCCTCTCTGGGCGGGGGGGCACAATGAGCAGTTCTTC
TRBV14,TRBJ2-7,NA,few,CASSQAVRTGEQYF,TGTGCCAGCAGCCAAGCCGTCAGGACGGGTGAGCAGTACTTC
TRBV11-2,TRBJ2-4,NA,NA,CASGVAKRDQYF,TGTGCCAGCGGAGTAGCCAAAAGAGATCAGTACTTC
TRBV5-1,TRBJ2-2,NA,few,CASSLVTGNTGELFF,TGCGCCAGCAGCTTGGTCACAGGCAACACCGGGGAGCTGTTTTTT
TRBV3-1,TRBJ2-3,TRBD2,few,CASSPGLAWDTQYF,TGTGCCAGCAGCCCGGGACTAGCATGGGATACGCAGTATTTT
TRBV12-3/TRBV12-4,TRBJ1-1,NA,NA,CASRPSGSILDTEAFF,TGTGCCAGCAGGCCGTCTGGGAGCATCTTAGACACTGAAGCTTTCTTT
TRBV14,TRBJ2-7,TRBD2,few,CASSQVWRESHEQYF,TGTGCCAGCAGCCAAGTTTGGCGGGAGTCCCACGAGCAGTACTTC
TRBV10-3,TRBJ2-5,TRBD2,few,CAISKTSGQETQYF,TGTGCCATCAGCAAGACTAGCGGACAAGAGACCCAGTACTTC
TRBV11-2,TRBJ2-2,NA,few,CASSFRLWGENTGELFF,TGTGCCAGCAGCTTTCGTTTGTGGGGGGAGAACACCGGGGAGCTGTTTTTT
TRBV5-6,TRBJ2-5,NA,NA,CASSLEMVETQYF,TGTGCCAGCAGCTTGGAGATGGTAGAGACCCAGTACTTC
TRBV12-5,TRBJ2-2,TRBD1,NA,CASGPQGQFTGELFF,TGTGCTAGTGGCCCGCAGGGACAGTTCACCGGGGAGCTGTTTTTT
TRBV12-3/TRBV12-4,TRBJ2-2,NA,NA,CASSLGREGDLNTGELFF,TGTGCCAGCAGTCTAGGGAGGGAGGGGGACCTTAACACCGGGGAGCTGTTTTTT
TRBV6-1,TRBJ2-7,NA,few,CASSELEGIEQYF,TGTGCCAGCAGTGAACTCGAAGGGATTGAGCAGTACTTC
TRBV3-1,TRBJ2-7,NA,few,CASSQSGLEYF,TGTGCCAGCAGCCAATCTGGTCTGGAGTACTTC
TRBV19,TRBJ2-2,TRBD1,NA,CASSVNSDRGPTGELFF,TGTGCCAGTAGTGTAAACTCTGACAGGGGGCCCACCGGGGAGCTGTTTTTT
TRBV7-9,TRBJ2-3,TRBD2,few,CASSPGLAERRDTQYF,TGTGCCAGCAGTCCGGGACTAGCGGAGAGAAGGGATACGCAGTATTTT
TRBV6-5,TRBJ1-5,NA,few,CASSYTGSHSNQPQHF,TGTGCCAGCAGTTACACGGGCAGCCATAGCAATCAGCCCCAGCATTTT
TRBV5-1,TRBJ2-1,TRBD1,NA,CASSLGDRGRISEQFF,TGCGCCAGCAGCTTGGGGGACAGGGGGCGTATTAGTGAGCAGTTCTTC
TRBV20-1,TRBJ1-1,NA,many,CSVGGARSTEAFF,TGCAGTGTTGGGGGGGCACGAAGTACTGAAGCTTTCTTT
TRBV28,TRBJ2-7,NA,NA,CASSLSTLQYF,TGTGCCAGCAGTTTATCGACTCTGCAGTACTTC
TRBV5-1,TRBJ2-1,NA,few,CASSLDGSRYNEQFF,TGCGCCAGCAGCTTGGACGGGAGTAGGTACAATGAGCAGTTCTTC